A single sample is the source of the 13 T cell receptor beta chains below, sequenced in a study of T cell responses to AZD1222 COVID-19 vaccine (dated by TCRdb to the early 2020s). Receptor libraries were prepared by the immunoSEQ multiplex PCR assay. TCRdb stores this immuneACCESS table with in-frame sequences only. Part of the clones is absent; in the studies checked, under half of the shortfall reflects unresolved V genes, and no reason is known for the rest. The sample contains tens of thousands of clones, roughly nine tenths of them found a single time. Jointly, the top ten make up approximately 30% of the sample. Explained via the paper, the time point label denotes: about 28 days (+/-7) after the second vaccine dose. Material: peripheral blood, obtained 28 days after the second AZD1222 dose. Receptors originate from an adult who received the AZD1222 COVID-19 vaccine.

The gene calls are TRBV2 and TRBJ1-1; weak D call: TRBD1 (5 bases). The germline V and J ends were trimmed by 7 bases and 1 base, with 16 bases remaining between them. The CDR3 has 15 amino acids. Germline CDR1 SNHLY, CDR2 FYNNEI. The DNA of the CDR3 is TGTGCCAGCACGGAGCAGGGAGAGGCGAACACTGAAGCTTTCTTT. Amino acids: CASTEQGEANTEAFF.

V gene TRBV5-1 combines with J gene TRBJ1-1; possible D gene TRBD1, 5 bases. Deletions cut 5 bases from V and 3 bases from J, with 23 bases between. Germline CDR1 is SGHRS and CDR2 is YFSETQ. This CDR3 is built from 17 residues. CDR3 sequence: CASSLGGSLGSDTEAFF. In DNA, the CDR3 is TGCGCCAGCAGTCTGGGGGGGAGTTTAGGGTCGGACACTGAAGCTTTCTTT.

J is TRBJ2-1 and V is TRBV6-5; D is ambiguous. Trimming removed 9 bases at V and 0 bases at J, with 9 bases between. The CDR3 totals 13 residues. CDR1 MNHEY and CDR2 SVGAGI come from the germline V gene. The CDR3 spells CASTRSSYNEQFF. As DNA, the CDR3 is TGTGCCAGTACCCGTAGCTCCTACAATGAGCAGTTCTTC.

The rearrangement uses TRBV10-3 and TRBJ2-7; TRBD1 might be the D (6 bases). The CDR3 consists of 13 residues. Trimming cost V 5 bases and J 4 bases, with 12 bases left between them. CDR1 is ENHRY, CDR2 SYGVKD, per germline. The CDR3 region is CAISPDRTYEQYF. The CDR3 region has the DNA TGTGCCATCAGTCCAGACAGGACGTACGAGCAGTACTTC.

This chain links TRBV12-3 or TRBV12-4 with TRBJ2-7; D not certain. The CDR3 sequence is 13 residues long. Deletions cut 2 bases from V and 2 bases from J, with 7 bases between. DNA of the CDR3: TGTGCCAGCAGTTTACGGCCCCCCTACGAGCAGTACTTC. The encoded protein is CASSLRPPYEQYF.

J is TRBJ2-7 and V is TRBV5-1, with 10 bases that match TRBD2. Per the germline V gene, CDR1 is SGHRS and CDR2 is YFSETQ. Unmatched junction bases numbered 4, after V lost 4 bases and J lost 6 bases. There are 13 residues in the CDR3. CDR3 sequence (DNA): TGCGCCAGCAGCCCTGTAGCGGGAGGCGAGCAGTACTTC. It yields the protein CASSPVAGGEQYF.

The chain has TRBV7-3 and TRBJ1-5; D is ambiguous. This CDR3 has 14 amino acids. V was cut by 5 bases and J by 4 bases, with 12 bases left in between. Germline CDR1 SGHTA, CDR2 FQGTGA. CDR3 nucleotide sequence: TGTGCCAGCAGCCCGATAAGCCCTAATCAGCCCCAGCATTTT. It is translated as CASSPISPNQPQHF.

The rearrangement uses TRBV7-3 and TRBJ2-7, with TRBD2 identical over 11 bases. The CDR3 spans 14 residues. The ends lost 5 bases at V and 3 bases at J; junction bases unmatched: 3. Germline V gives CDR1 SGHTA, CDR2 FQGTGA. This CDR3 is CASSLTSGNYEQYF. CDR3 sequence (DNA): TGTGCCAGCAGCCTGACTAGCGGGAACTACGAGCAGTACTTC.

This chain links TRBV29-1 with TRBJ1-3, with a tentative D call TRBD1 (6 bases). Trimming cost V 5 bases and J 0 bases, with 14 bases left between them. This CDR3 is built from 15 residues. Germline V gene sequence: CDR1 SQVTM, CDR2 ANQGSEA. The CDR3 sequence: CSVSVGGASGNTIYF. The DNA for the CDR3 is TGCAGCGTTTCCGTGGGGGGGGCCTCTGGAAACACCATATATTTT.

The chain joins TRBV9 to TRBJ2-1; TRBD2 matches 8 bases. CDR3 length: 19 residues. Germline assignment: CDR1 SGDLS and CDR2 YYNGEE. J gave up 3 bases and V 0 bases, and 14 bases lay outside the gene matches. The CDR3 region is CASSVVGDGAGANYNEQFF. The DNA for the CDR3 is TGTGCCAGCAGCGTAGTGGGGGATGGAGCGGGAGCCAACTACAATGAGCAGTTCTTC.

The chain carries TRBV14 and TRBJ1-1; 8 bases agree with TRBD1. This CDR3 spans 17 amino acids. Germline CDR1 reads SGHDN; CDR2 reads FVKESK. Unmatched junction bases numbered 16, after V lost 4 bases and J lost 6 bases. The CDR3 protein is CASSPLDRAAALSEAFF. The DNA for the CDR3 is TGTGCCAGCAGCCCACTGGACAGGGCAGCGGCACTGTCTGAAGCTTTCTTT.

This sequence joins TRBV29-1 and TRBJ2-7; weak D call: TRBD1 (7 bases). The ends were cut back, 6 bases at V and 5 bases at J, with 20 bases in the middle. The V gene's germline CDR1 is SQVTM and CDR2 ANQGSEA. This CDR3 spans 14 amino acids. The DNA for the CDR3 is TGCAGCGTAGATAACCAGGGGGGAGGACACGAGCAGTACTTC. This gives the protein CSVDNQGGGHEQYF.

J is TRBJ1-2 and V is TRBV19, with unresolved D. Germline-derived CDR1 and CDR2 are LNHDA and SQIVND (reference sequence). The CDR3 extends over 13 amino acids. V was trimmed by 5 bases and J by 2 bases, leaving 9 bases between them. In nucleotides, the CDR3 is TGTGCCAGTAGTCCCACCAGAAACTATGGCTACACCTTC. This gives the protein CASSPTRNYGYTF.